This T cell receptor (beta chain) was sequenced during a study of blood T cell repertoires in COVID-19. Study background: In each case, the material was cDNA or gDNA derived from T cells, B-cell-depleted T cells, or PBMCs.

This CDR3 has 15 amino acids. V trimming: 3 bases; J trimming: 2 bases; junction bases outside the gene matches: 2. Germline loops: CDR1 SGHNT, CDR2 YYREEE (reference sequence). Methods used by the authors: Reference gene primer amplification yielded estimated nucleated cell counts. Sequencing used immunoSEQ multiplex PCR; TCRdb keeps in-frame clones, though not all of them. That table is the source of V, J and clone size, and D and trimming were worked out from the DNA. The sample shows 53,000 or so clones, around 80% of them seen only once. V gene TRBV5-4 combines with J gene TRBJ1-5; 10 bases align to TRBD1. The sample comprised peripheral blood. This TCR was recovered from a human donor with active or convalescent COVID-19. The donor label of this sample is uncertain. This CDR3 reads CASSSGTGGNQPQHF. The CDR3 DNA sequence: TGTGCCAGCAGCTCCGGGACAGGGGGCAATCAGCCCCAGCATTTT.